Presented here are 8 T cell receptor beta chains from one specimen sequenced in a study of cytomegalovirus exposure and HLA in healthy donors. Researchers ran the PCR with 60 Vbeta and 13 Jbeta primers. Repertoires were generated with immunoSEQ multiplex PCR, while TCRdb's copy carries only in-frame clones and drops some. Found here are approximately 190,000 clones, about 83% of them singletons; the top ten hold around 6%. Sequencing input: PBMCs. The source is a woman in her twenties or thirties in good health and CMV-seropositive.

The chain employs TRBV2 and TRBJ1-5; 8 nucleotides line up with TRBD1. Germline V gene sequence: CDR1 SNHLY, CDR2 FYNNEI. Trimming took 6 bases from V and 11 from J; bases not matched to a gene: 12. CDR3 length: 14 residues. The CDR3, as DNA: TGTGCCAGCAGAAAGGGGTCAGGGGGCGAAGCCCAGCATTTT. Translation gives CASRKGSGGEAQHF.

The chain links TRBV7-9 to TRBJ2-1; TRBD2 agrees at 9 bases. This CDR3 spans 15 amino acids. The V gene end was trimmed by 1 base and the J gene end by 4 bases; junction bases not matched to a gene: 2. Germline assignment: CDR1 SEHNR and CDR2 FQNEAQ (reference sequence). Written as DNA, the CDR3 is TGTGCCAGCAGCTTAGATAGCGGGAGATACAATGAGCAGTTCTTC. It translates to CASSLDSGRYNEQFF.

CDR3 sequence (DNA): TGTGCCAGTAGTACGCAGGGGGCGCGGGAAGAAGCTTTCTTT. It encodes CASSTQGAREEAFF. The chain is built from TRBV19 and TRBJ1-1; TRBD1 agrees at 8 bases. The J segment lost 8 bases and the V segment lost 4 bases, leaving 9 bases of the junction unmatched. CDR1 LNHDA and CDR2 SQIVND come from the germline V gene (reference sequence). CDR3 size: 14 residues.

The sample holds a few counts of this clone. The chain combines TRBV10-1 with TRBJ2-7, with TRBD2 identical over 10 bases. CDR1 is WNHNN and CDR2 is SYGVQD in the germline V gene (reference sequence). The CDR3 spans 15 residues. After removal of 9 bases from V and 3 bases from J, the junction contained 11 bases not matched to a gene. This CDR3 is CASSRAGGVNYEQYF. DNA for the CDR3: TGCGCCAGTTCCCGAGCGGGAGGGGTAAACTACGAGCAGTACTTC.

The count of this clone is one. The chain has TRBV23-1 and TRBJ1-5, with TRBD1 matching 9 bases. Being an ORF, TRBV23-1 has a function that is uncertain. The CDR3 loop spans 15 amino acids. Trimming at V came to 0 bases and at J to 6 bases, leaving 3 bases not matched to a gene. The CDR3 spells CASSQSQGAGQPQHF. The CDR3 DNA follows: TGCGCCAGCAGTCAATCACAGGGGGCGGGTCAGCCCCAGCATTTT.

The chain carries TRBV12-5 and TRBJ1-2; D is ambiguous. The CDR3 extends over 14 amino acids. CDR1 and CDR2 from the germline V gene are LGHNT and FRNRAP. Trimming took off 1 base at V and 8 bases at J, with 14 bases between the two ends. The CDR3 region is CASGLGTSPRGYTF. The CDR3 nucleotides are TGTGCTAGTGGTTTGGGGACTTCTCCCCGCGGCTACACCTTC.

The genes are TRBV19 and TRBJ1-1; D may be TRBD1 (6 bases). CDR1 and CDR2 (germline): LNHDA, SQIVND (reference sequence). The CDR3 has 12 residues. V was cut by 6 bases and J by 3 bases, with 8 bases left in between. The CDR3 loop is CASRDRYTEAFF. In nucleotides, the CDR3 is TGTGCCAGTAGGGACAGATACACTGAAGCTTTCTTT.

This chain joins TRBV18 and TRBJ2-7, with 7 bases matching TRBD1. CDR1 KGHSH and CDR2 LQKENI come from the germline V gene. The CDR3 is 14 residues long. With 2 bases clipped from V and 9 bases from J, the junction kept 10 bases outside the gene matches. The DNA of the CDR3 is TGTGCCAGCTCACCAGAATCCGACAGGGTAAGGCAGTACTTC. Residues: CASSPESDRVRQYF.